This TCR beta chain was profiled in a study of radiation and T cells in renal cell carcinoma. Study outcomes and limitations: In blood, top tumor clones expanded by 2 weeks, shrinking by 4.

The sample's time point: blood 2 weeks post-SBRT. Treatment meaning: 15 Gy SBRT to primary tumor, nephrectomy 4 weeks later. Blood was sampled at baseline, 2 weeks and 4 weeks after SBRT. To note about this clone: Its antigen is not identified.

The data were produced by immunoSEQ multiplex PCR, yet TCRdb's version contains in-frame clones alone and is incomplete. The profile shows some 130,000 clones, about 81% of them singletons. The CDR3 covers 16 residues. Germline assignment: CDR1 ENHRY and CDR2 SYGVKD. Between the trimmed V and J ends, which lost 1 base and 0 bases, there was a span of 12 bases. The sequences come from blood, collected from a patient whose treatment included radiotherapy and nephrectomy. The receptor was derived from a woman aged 60-75 years with renal cell carcinoma. The chain is built from TRBV10-3 and TRBJ1-1, with unresolved D. The CDR3 region has the DNA TGTGCCATCAGTGAGTGGGAGTTAGCGATGAACACTGAAGCTTTCTTT. It encodes CAISEWELAMNTEAFF.